The 22 T cell receptor beta chains reported below all come from one sample, sequenced in a study of T cells after yellow fever vaccination. TCRdb re-analysed the 5' RACE reads in MiXCR, keeping a single row per CDR3 protein. Of approximately 300,000 distinct CDR3 sequences detected, about 6.6% appear once; the ten largest clones hold about 18%. The sample was PBMCs, taken about 41 days after the first yellow fever vaccination. These receptors were obtained from a man aged 18 to 29 who received the YFV17D yellow fever vaccine.

This chain links TRBV12-3 or TRBV12-4 with TRBJ1-5; D call uncertain. The CDR3 totals 15 residues. The ends were cut back, 9 bases at V and 0 bases at J, with 15 bases in the middle. The CDR3 DNA sequence: TGTGCCAGTAGTACCCACGGGTATAGCAATCAGCCCCAGCATTTT. Translation gives CASSTHGYSNQPQHF.

There are many counts of this clonotype. The chain has TRBV5-6 and TRBJ2-2; D possibly matches TRBD1 or TRBD2 (5 bases each). From germline, CDR1 is SGHDT and CDR2 YYEEEE. The CDR3 spans 16 residues. V gave up 0 bases and J gave up 4 bases, with 13 bases separating them. The CDR3 region is CASSLDVRAGTGELFF. The CDR3, as DNA: TGTGCCAGCAGCTTGGACGTCAGGGCGGGCACCGGGGAGCTGTTTTTT.

There are many counts of this clonotype. This chain uses TRBV20-1 with TRBJ2-1; tentatively, D is TRBD1 (5 bases). This CDR3 comprises 13 residues. Per germline, CDR1 DFQATT and CDR2 SNEGSKA (reference sequence). Trimming took 6 bases from V and 0 from J, leaving 9 bases between them. CDR3 loop: CSASTVSYNEQFF. CDR3 coding DNA: TGCAGTGCCTCGACAGTCTCCTACAATGAGCAGTTCTTC.

Ten or more counts support this clonotype. This sequence joins TRBV7-3 and TRBJ2-1; D possibly matches TRBD1 or TRBD2 (5 bases each). This CDR3 has 14 residues. V was trimmed by 5 bases and J by 3 bases, leaving 11 bases between them. CDR1 SGHTA and CDR2 FQGTGA come from the germline V gene. CDR3 sequence: CASSPGTGYNEQFF. The CDR3 DNA reads as TGTGCCAGCAGCCCCGGGACCGGCTACAATGAGCAGTTCTTC.

This clonotype was recorded many times. The rearrangement uses TRBV5-1 and TRBJ1-1; D ambiguous. The CDR3 consists of 11 residues. V gave up 5 bases and J gave up 11 bases, with 13 bases separating them. Germline CDR1 and CDR2: SGHRS and YFSETQ. CDR3 bases: TGCGCCAGCAGGATGGAGGGTGCGGCTTTCTTT. This translates into CASRMEGAAFF. The full variable domain, rest sourced from reference TRBV5-1 and TRBJ1-1, is KAGVTQTPRYLIKTRGQQVTLSCSPISGHRSVSWYQQTPGQGLQFLFEYFSETQRNKGNFPGRFSGRQFSNSRSEMNVSTLELGDSALYLCASRMEGAAFFGQGTRLTVV.

This chain joins TRBV20-1 and TRBJ2-6, with TRBD2 matching 10 bases. The CDR3 spans 16 residues. Looked up from germline, CDR1 is DFQATT and CDR2 is SNEGSKA (reference sequence). CDR3: CSSGRGRFTGANVLTF. CDR3 bases: TGCAGCAGCGGGAGGGGGCGGTTTACTGGGGCCAACGTCCTGACTTTC.

In its sample, this clonotype was seen many times. The V and J genes are TRBV20-1 and TRBJ2-1, with D unclear. V shed 0 bases and J shed 8 bases, with 5 bases lying between them. Germline V gives CDR1 DFQATT, CDR2 SNEGSKA (reference sequence). The CDR3 extends over 11 amino acids. The CDR3 bases are TGCAGTGCTAGAGATCGGGATGAGCAGTTCTTC. This encodes CSARDRDEQFF.

This clonotype occurred a few times. The chain combines TRBV5-4 with TRBJ2-3; D not certain. The V end was cut by 4 bases, the J end by 2 bases, with 8 bases between. CDR1 and CDR2 from the germline V gene are SGHNT and YYREEE (reference sequence). The CDR3 totals 13 residues. CDR3 coding DNA: TGTGCCAGCAGCATGGACGTCACAGATACGCAGTATTTT. Translated, it gives CASSMDVTDTQYF. Filled out from reference TRBV5-4 and TRBJ2-3, the complete variable domain reads ETGVTQSPTHLIKTRGQQVTLRCSSQSGHNTVSWYQQALGQGPQFIFQYYREEENGRGNFPPRFSGLQFPNYSSELNVNALELDDSALYLCASSMDVTDTQYFGPGTRLTVL.

The chain links TRBV4-2 to TRBJ2-5; 7 bases map to TRBD2. J was trimmed by 2 bases and V by 3 bases; bases with no gene match: 18. This CDR3 spans 19 amino acids. Germline CDR1 and CDR2: LGHNA and YNFKEQ. This chain's CDR3 is CASSHPDKGLAVQQETQYF. Written as DNA, the CDR3 is TGTGCCAGCAGCCATCCGGATAAGGGGCTAGCGGTTCAACAAGAGACCCAGTACTTC.

The rearrangement uses TRBV14 and TRBJ1-1; the D is unclear. The CDR3 sequence is 15 residues long. Trimming left V 1 base short and J 1 base short, with 10 bases between. CDR1 is SGHDN and CDR2 is FVKESK in the germline V gene. The CDR3 bases are TGTGCCAGCAGCCAAGTACTTGGAAAGAACACTGAAGCTTTCTTT. This gives the protein CASSQVLGKNTEAFF.

In its sample, this clonotype was seen many times. V usage is TRBV7-2 and J usage is TRBJ2-3; 7 positions match TRBD2. CDR1 is SGHTA, CDR2 FQGNSA, per germline. Losses at the gene ends were 5 bases for V and 2 bases for J; bases not matched to a gene: 7. This CDR3 has 15 residues. The CDR3 here is CASSRGDYSTDTQYF. The CDR3 DNA sequence: TGTGCCAGCAGCCGGGGGGACTACTCCACAGATACGCAGTATTTT.

This clonotype came up many times. The chain carries TRBV5-4 and TRBJ2-1, with 8 bases lining up with TRBD2. The germline CDR1 and CDR2 sequences are SGHNT and YYREEE (reference sequence). The ends lost 4 bases at V and 5 bases at J; junction bases unmatched: 5. This CDR3 comprises 14 residues. CDR3 sequence (DNA): TGTGCCAGCAGCCCCACTAGCGGCCACAATGAGCAGTTCTTC. This codes for CASSPTSGHNEQFF.

The chain uses TRBV20-1 and TRBJ2-7, with 7 bases matching TRBD1. V was clipped by 3 bases and J by 4 bases; unmatched bases: 18. Germline loops: CDR1 DFQATT, CDR2 SNEGSKA (reference sequence). This CDR3 region has 17 residues. DNA of the CDR3: TGCAGTGCTAGCCCGATGACAGGGAATGATGGTTGGTACGAGCAGTACGTC. Amino acid sequence: CSASPMTGNDGWYEQYV.

Regarding this clonotype: A junction end diverges from the germline sequence, so it may reflect a read error. The rearrangement links TRBV12-3 or TRBV12-4 to TRBJ2-2, with no clear D. This CDR3 contains 16 residues. The CDR3: CACSPGRPTDTGELFF. CDR3 DNA: TGTGCCTGCAGTCCCGGACGACCGACGGACACCGGGGAGCTGTTTTTT.

This clonotype was observed many times. This sequence joins TRBV29-1 and TRBJ2-4; D is unclear. CDR3 length: 13 residues. V lost 0 bases and J lost 3, with 6 bases in between. Germline V gives CDR1 SQVTM, CDR2 ANQGSEA. CDR3 loop: CSVEEGNKNIQYF. The CDR3 DNA reads TGCAGCGTTGAAGAGGGGAACAAAAACATTCAGTACTTC. Full variable domain (outside the CDR3, taken from reference TRBV29-1 and TRBJ2-4): SAVISQKPSRDICQRGTSLTIQCQVDSQVTMMFWYRQQPGQSLTLIATANQGSEATYESGFVIDKFPISRPNLTFSTLTVSNMSPEDSSIYLCSVEEGNKNIQYFGAGTRLSVL.

This clonotype was counted ten times or more. The rearrangement joins TRBV20-1 to TRBJ1-1; unclear D gene. This CDR3 region has 14 residues. V lost 1 base and J lost 4, with 13 bases in between. CDR1 and CDR2 (germline): DFQATT, SNEGSKA (reference sequence). CDR3 DNA sequence: TGCAGTGCTAGAGTCTCCATGGGGAGCACTGAAGCTTTCTTT. Translating gives CSARVSMGSTEAFF.

This clonotype turned up a few times. The V call is TRBV20-1, the J call TRBJ2-1; D possibly corresponds to TRBD2 (7 bases). The CDR3 spans 12 residues. V gave up 5 bases and J gave up 10 bases, with 15 bases separating them. Per germline, CDR1 DFQATT and CDR2 SNEGSKA (reference sequence). CDR3 residues: CSALFPGGEQFF. DNA of the CDR3: TGCAGTGCTCTGTTTCCGGGGGGCGAGCAGTTCTTC.

V and J are TRBV7-2 and TRBJ2-1, with TRBD2 identical over 9 bases. The length of the CDR3 is 14 residues. Germline V gives CDR1 SGHTA, CDR2 FQGNSA. The V gene end was trimmed by 9 bases and the J gene end by 7 bases; junction bases not matched to a gene: 10. The CDR3 DNA follows: TGTGCCAGTCGGCGGGGGGGAGGGGAGAATGAGCAGTTCTTC. This codes for CASRRGGGENEQFF.

This clonotype was recorded at least ten times. V usage is TRBV7-8 and J usage is TRBJ1-5; 8 bases are a match to TRBD1. V gave up 3 bases and J gave up 4 bases; unmatched junction bases: 5. Germline lookup yields CDR1 SGHVS and CDR2 FQNEAQ. CDR3 length: 15 amino acids. CDR3 coding DNA: TGTGCCAGCAGCTTTTGGACAGGGAGTAATCAGCCCCAGCATTTT. It encodes CASSFWTGSNQPQHF.

Ten or more counts support this clonotype. The genes are TRBV24-1 and TRBJ2-1; the match to TRBD1 covers 7 bases. Germline CDR1 reads KGHDR; CDR2 reads SFDVKD. The V segment lost 1 base and the J segment 7 bases; nucleotides outside the gene matches: 3. The length of the CDR3 is 14 residues. The CDR3 DNA reads as TGTGCCACCAGTGATTTAGGCAGGGGGAATGAGCAGTTCTTC. Translated, it gives CATSDLGRGNEQFF.

The rearrangement joins TRBV7-8 to TRBJ2-7; TRBD2 agrees at 7 bases. Germline V gives CDR1 SGHVS, CDR2 FQNEAQ. This CDR3 contains 16 residues. Trimming at V came to 7 bases and at J to 4 bases, leaving 16 bases not matched to a gene. As DNA, the CDR3 is TGTGCCAGCACGGAAGGAAGGACTAGGGGCTTTTACGAGCAGTACTTC. Protein product: CASTEGRTRGFYEQYF.

The chain is built from TRBV5-4 and TRBJ1-2; a weak D match, TRBD1 (5 bases). The CDR3 runs to 14 residues. CDR1 and CDR2 from the germline V gene are SGHNT and YYREEE (reference sequence). The germline V and J ends were trimmed by 4 bases and 12 bases, with 22 bases remaining between them. CDR3 region: CASSGGGVSWLDTF. CDR3 coding DNA: TGTGCCAGCAGCGGCGGGGGGGTCTCATGGCTAGACACCTTC. Looking up the rest from reference TRBV5-4 and TRBJ1-2 gives the full variable domain: ETGVTQSPTHLIKTRGQQVTLRCSSQSGHNTVSWYQQALGQGPQFIFQYYREEENGRGNFPPRFSGLQFPNYSSELNVNALELDDSALYLCASSGGGVSWLDTFGSGTRLTVV.